A selection of T cell receptor beta chains follows, all from one sample in a study of blood T cells in healthy people across ages. Each CDR3 protein gets one entry after TCRdb re-called the 5' RACE reads with MiXCR. The sample has around 900,000 distinct CDR3 sequences; just over 50% are singletons. Sequenced: blood. These receptors originate from a woman between 55 and 75 years old in good health. Each CDR3 is given with its conserved first and last residue. The order of the fields is J gene, clone size, D gene, V gene, CDR3 DNA, CDR3 protein. D genes are given only for firm matches. Rows may omit the clone size; those that give it use once, few, many or a size class.

TRBJ1-1 | - | - | TRBV5-1 | TGCGCCAGCAGCGGAGACAGGAACACTGAAGCTTTCTTT | CASSGDRNTEAFF
TRBJ1-1 | many | - | TRBV18 | TGTGCCAGCTCACCAGGGAACACTGAAGCTTTCTTT | CASSPGNTEAFF
TRBJ2-3 | - | TRBD1 | TRBV28 | TGTGCCAGCAGCGACCAGGGACAGGGGGCAGCTACAGATGCGCAGTATTTT | CASSDQGQGAATDAQYF
TRBJ2-1 | - | TRBD2 | TRBV30 | TGTGCCTGGGGGACTAGCGGGAGTGGTGAGCAGTTCTTC | CAWGTSGSGEQFF
TRBJ1-5 | few | - | TRBV6-5 | TGTGCCAGCAGTACCCGTGGTCAGCCCCAGCATTTT | CASSTRGQPQHF
TRBJ1-5 | - | - | TRBV7-9 | TGTGCCAGCAACTTATTCGATCAGCCCCAGCATTTT | CASNLFDQPQHF
TRBJ1-1 | once | - | TRBV20-1 | TGCAGTGCTAGAGTGTTGGAGGGGTTTAGCACTGAAGCTTTCTTT | CSARVLEGFSTEAFF
TRBJ2-5 | few | TRBD1 | TRBV11-2 | TGTGCCAGCAGCTCGGACAGGGGGGTCATCCAAGAGACCCAGTACTTC | CASSSDRGVIQETQYF
TRBJ1-5 | - | - | TRBV4-2 | TGTGCCAGCAGCCAAGAAGGGGCCACCTCTGGTCCTCCTAATCAGCCCCAGCATTTT | CASSQEGATSGPPNQPQHF
TRBJ2-3 | - | TRBD2 | TRBV6-5 | TGTGCCAGCAGTTACGCTAGCGGGAGGGTAGATACGCAGTATTTT | CASSYASGRVDTQYF
TRBJ1-6 | - | - | TRBV5-6 | TGTGCCAGCAGCTTGGTGGATTCACCCCTCCACTTT | CASSLVDSPLHF
TRBJ1-5 | few | - | TRBV14 | TGTGCCAGCAGCCAAGATCCAAATCAGCCCCAGCATTTT | CASSQDPNQPQHF
TRBJ2-7 | few | - | TRBV27 | TGTGCCAGCAGTTGGGACACGTCCTACGAGCAGTACTTC | CASSWDTSYEQYF
TRBJ2-5 | - | - | TRBV18 | TGTGCCAGCTCACCACCCGACGGGCAGACCTACGAGCATTACTTC | CASSPPDGQTYEHYF
TRBJ2-5 | - | TRBD2 | TRBV20-1 | TGCAGTGCTAGAAGCGGGGCACTCCGGCGGGAGACCCAGTACTTC | CSARSGALRRETQYF
TRBJ2-1 | - | - | TRBV7-3 | TGTGCCAGCAGCTTCCAACAGGGCTCCTACAATGAGCAGTTCTTC | CASSFQQGSYNEQFF